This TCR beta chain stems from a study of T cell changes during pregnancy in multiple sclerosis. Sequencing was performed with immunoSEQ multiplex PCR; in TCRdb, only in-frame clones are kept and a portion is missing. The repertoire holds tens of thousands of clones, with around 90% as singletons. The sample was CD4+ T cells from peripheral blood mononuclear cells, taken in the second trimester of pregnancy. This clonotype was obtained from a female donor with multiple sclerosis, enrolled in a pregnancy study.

The CDR3: CASRGQAKLTGELFF. DNA of the CDR3: TGTGCCAGCAGGGGGCAGGCCAAACTAACCGGGGAGCTGTTTTTT. The rearrangement links TRBV27 to TRBJ2-2, with D possibly being TRBD1 (5 bases). Germline CDR1 and CDR2: MNHEY and SMNVEV (reference sequence). CDR3 length: 15 amino acids. Trimming took off 6 bases at V and 5 bases at J, with 16 bases between the two ends.